The next 9 T cell receptor beta chains were all read from a single sample in a study of beta chain features in type 1 diabetes. As every portion of the isolated RNA was reverse transcribed, the sequencing read expressed TCRB transcripts. Clones were read by immunoSEQ multiplex PCR, and TCRdb kept only the in-frame ones, dropping some. The sample shows some 140,000 clones, about 10% of them seen only once. Sequenced input: central memory CD4+ T cells from blood. The receptors originated from a man aged 18 to 29 in good health.

V is TRBV4-3 and J is TRBJ2-1; TRBD1 agrees at 7 bases. V was pared by 0 bases and J by 8 bases, with 7 bases of the junction left unmatched. This CDR3 region has 15 residues. The germline CDR1 and CDR2 sequences are LGHNA and YSLEER. The CDR3 reads CASSQDRDSPYEQFF. CDR3 DNA: TGCGCCAGCAGCCAAGATAGGGACAGTCCATATGAGCAGTTCTTC.

This clone was seen more than once but under ten times. Other DNA sequences in the same sample also yield this CDR3. CDR3 bases: TGTGCCAGCAGTTACTCAGGGCAGGGGGGCCCGTTCTTC. It codes for CASSYSGQGGPFF. The chain has TRBV6-5 and TRBJ2-1, with TRBD1 as a possible D gene (7 bases). Looked up from germline, CDR1 is MNHEY and CDR2 is SVGAGI. V was shortened by 0 bases and J by 15 bases, with 15 bases between the two germline ends. The CDR3 loop spans 13 amino acids.

The table lists this clone with a few counts. The chain joins TRBV14 to TRBJ2-2; 12 bases are a match to TRBD2. Germline V CDR1 and CDR2: SGHDN, FVKESK. V was pared by 0 bases and J by 2 bases, with 10 bases of the junction left unmatched. CDR3 size: 20 residues. CDR3 sequence: CASSQDGRLAGGPNTGELFF. CDR3 DNA sequence: TGTGCCAGCAGCCAAGACGGTCGGCTAGCGGGGGGGCCAAACACCGGGGAGCTGTTTTTT. Full variable domain (remainder filled in from reference TRBV14 and TRBJ2-2): EAGVTQFPSHSVIEKGQTVTLRCDPISGHDNLYWYRRVMGKEIKFLLHFVKESKQDESGMPNNRFLAERTGGTYSTLKVQPAELEDSGVYFCASSQDGRLAGGPNTGELFFGEGSRLTVL.

The chain joins TRBV5-4 to TRBJ1-1, with TRBD1 identical over 7 bases. Unmatched junction bases numbered 7, after V lost 4 bases and J lost 1 base. Germline-derived CDR1 and CDR2 are SGHNT and YYREEE (reference sequence). This CDR3 comprises 15 residues. The CDR3 DNA sequence: TGTGCCAGCAGCGGAAAGGACAGGCCGAACACTGAAGCTTTCTTT. Translated, it gives CASSGKDRPNTEAFF.

This clone was seen only a few times. The V and J genes are TRBV7-2 and TRBJ1-1; D is unresolved. The CDR3 runs 11 residues. Germline V gene data show CDR1 as SGHTA and CDR2 as FQGNSA. V lost 5 bases and J 8 bases, leaving 9 bases between the germline ends. CDR3 DNA sequence: TGTGCCAGCAGCACGCACGGGGAAGCTTTCTTT. Its protein product is CASSTHGEAFF.

This clone was observed a few times. CDR3 nucleotides: TGTGCCAGCAGCCCCCCGGGCCGTACCCCGGGGTCACCCCTCCACTTT. The encoded protein is CASSPPGRTPGSPLHF. The rearrangement joins TRBV7-2 to TRBJ1-6; no firm D call. This CDR3 has 16 residues. Per the germline V gene, CDR1 is SGHTA and CDR2 is FQGNSA. V was clipped by 5 bases and J by 10 bases, with 21 bases between them.

CDR3 amino acids: CASSSRKLDTQYF. As DNA, the CDR3 is TGTGCCAGCAGCTCGCGAAAATTAGATACGCAGTATTTT. The rearrangement uses TRBV7-2 and TRBJ2-3; D uncertain. The V gene's germline CDR1 is SGHTA and CDR2 FQGNSA. The CDR3 extends over 13 amino acids. V gave up 4 bases and J gave up 5 bases, with 10 bases separating them.

This clone was recorded a few times. The chain links TRBV30 to TRBJ1-6, with D unclear. Per the germline V gene, CDR1 is GTSNPN and CDR2 is SVGIG (reference sequence). The CDR3 loop spans 13 amino acids. The V gene lost 3 bases and the J gene lost 5 bases, with 8 bases spanning the gap. The CDR3 is CAWSAGNNSPLHF. CDR3 nucleotide sequence: TGTGCCTGGAGCGCGGGGAATAATTCACCCCTCCACTTT.

The chain couples TRBV30 to TRBJ2-5; 8 nucleotides align to TRBD1. V gave up 4 bases and J gave up 2 bases; unmatched junction bases: 6. Germline V gene sequence: CDR1 GTSNPN, CDR2 SVGIG (reference sequence). The CDR3 is 14 residues long. The CDR3 is CAWTHNRGQETQYF. The CDR3 region has the DNA TGTGCCTGGACCCACAACAGGGGGCAAGAGACCCAGTACTTC.